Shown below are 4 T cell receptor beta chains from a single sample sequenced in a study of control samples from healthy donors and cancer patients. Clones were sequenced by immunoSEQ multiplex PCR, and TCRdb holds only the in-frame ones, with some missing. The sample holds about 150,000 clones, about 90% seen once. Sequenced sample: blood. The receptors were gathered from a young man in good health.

The CDR3 sequence is CASTHRGYGYTF. The CDR3 DNA sequence: TGTGCCAGTACTCACAGGGGGTATGGCTACACCTTC. This chain links TRBV19 with TRBJ1-2; TRBD1 matches at 8 bases. V lost 7 bases and J lost 5; bases outside the gene matches: 3. This CDR3 contains 12 residues. The germline CDR1 and CDR2 sequences are LNHDA and SQIVND (reference sequence).

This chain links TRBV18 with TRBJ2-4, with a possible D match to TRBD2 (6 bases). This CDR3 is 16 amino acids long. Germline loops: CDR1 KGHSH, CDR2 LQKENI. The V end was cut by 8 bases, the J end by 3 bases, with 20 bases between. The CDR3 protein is CASLRLNGGDKNIQYF. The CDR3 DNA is TGTGCCAGCCTTAGGCTAAACGGGGGTGACAAAAACATTCAGTACTTC.

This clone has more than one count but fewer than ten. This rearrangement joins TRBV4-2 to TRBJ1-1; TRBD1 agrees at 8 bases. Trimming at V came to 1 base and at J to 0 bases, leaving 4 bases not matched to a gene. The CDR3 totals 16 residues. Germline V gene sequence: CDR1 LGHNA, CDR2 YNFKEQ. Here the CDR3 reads CASSQGTGGVNTEAFF. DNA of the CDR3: TGTGCCAGCAGCCAAGGAACAGGGGGTGTGAACACTGAAGCTTTCTTT.

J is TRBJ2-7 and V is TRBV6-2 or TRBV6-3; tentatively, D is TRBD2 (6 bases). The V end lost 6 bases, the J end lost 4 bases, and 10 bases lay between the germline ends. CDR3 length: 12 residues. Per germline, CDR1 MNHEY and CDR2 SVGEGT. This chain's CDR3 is CASSTRGYEQYF. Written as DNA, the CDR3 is TGTGCCAGCAGCACCCGGGGGTACGAGCAGTACTTC.